This T cell receptor (beta chain) was recovered during a study of cytomegalovirus exposure and HLA in healthy donors. The PCR employed 60 Vbeta primers together with 13 Jbeta primers. Using immunoSEQ multiplex PCR, the repertoire was profiled, and TCRdb retains in-frame clones only, with some absent. This sample has some 90,000 clones; roughly 85% occur once, and the top ten carry 6%. A remark on this clone: No antigen is known for it.

Unrecorded immune exposure was likely among donors, who were nominally healthy when sampled. The study's findings and limits: Earlier analysis looked at TCR beta V segments, and most were productive about 90% or about 30% of the time.

J was trimmed by 4 bases and V by 5 bases; bases with no gene match: 7. The CDR3 length is 14 residues. Germline V CDR1 and CDR2: SEHNR, FQNEAQ (reference sequence). This chain connects TRBV7-9 to TRBJ2-7, with 8 bases matching TRBD1. The clonotype was recovered from a female donor in good health and CMV-seronegative. Specimen: PBMCs. The CDR3 reads CASSKYQGAYEQYF. The CDR3 DNA reads as TGTGCCAGCAGCAAATACCAGGGGGCTTACGAGCAGTACTTC.